This TCR beta chain comes out of a study of T cell repertoires in cytomegalovirus infection. The CDR3 totals 11 residues. V lost 3 bases, J lost 5 bases, and 2 bases lay in between. In its sample, this clonotype was seen many times. TCRdb re-analysed the reads in MiXCR, keeping a single row per CDR3 protein. This table has about 230,000 distinct CDR3 sequences, approximately 7% appearing once. The genes are TRBV12-3 or TRBV12-4 and TRBJ2-1; D is unresolved. The receptor was isolated from a human donor in good health (CMV status not recorded). Some clones in this sample may be carry-over from other donors' samples. Sequencing was performed on PBMCs. The CDR3: CASSFDNEQFF. The CDR3 DNA is TGTGCCAGCAGTTTCGACAATGAGCAGTTCTTC.